These 27 T cell receptor beta chains were sequenced from one sample in a study of blood T cell repertoires in COVID-19. Profiling relied on immunoSEQ multiplex PCR, and the TCRdb table lists in-frame clones only, not all of them. The data show about 290,000 clones, about 90% seen once. The sequencing input was peripheral blood. The source is a woman aged 25 to 39 with COVID-19, enrolled during active disease.

This rearrangement joins TRBV7-9 to TRBJ2-1, with D tentatively TRBD2 (5 bases). Per germline, CDR1 SEHNR and CDR2 FQNEAQ (reference sequence). The ends were cut back, 1 base at V and 8 bases at J, with 24 bases in the middle. CDR3 length: 18 amino acids. Here the CDR3 DNA reads TGTGCCAGCAGCTTAGTACCGGGGTCGGGCATAGAATTCGATGAGCAGTTCTTC. Amino acid sequence: CASSLVPGSGIEFDEQFF.

The rearrangement links TRBV20-1 to TRBJ2-3; D is unresolved. The CDR3 is made up of 11 amino acids. Germline V lookup: CDR1 DFQATT, CDR2 SNEGSKA (reference sequence). Trimming took off 3 bases at V and 4 bases at J, with 5 bases between the two ends. The CDR3 bases are TGCAGTGCTAGTCAGGCAGATACGCAGTATTTT. Translating it yields CSASQADTQYF.

V gene TRBV5-1 combines with J gene TRBJ2-7, with 8 bases aligning to TRBD2. The CDR3 runs to 13 residues. Losses at the gene ends were 4 bases for V and 6 bases for J; bases not matched to a gene: 6. Germline V gene lookup returns CDR1 SGHRS and CDR2 YFSETQ. In DNA, the CDR3 is TGCGCCAGCAGCGGTATAGCGGGGACCGAGCAGTACTTC. Translated: CASSGIAGTEQYF.

This chain uses TRBV30 with TRBJ1-2; TRBD1 matches at 10 bases. The germline V gene has CDR1 GTSNPN and CDR2 SVGIG (reference sequence). The CDR3 length is 16 residues. J gave up 6 bases and V 0 bases, and 10 bases lay outside the gene matches. In nucleotides, the CDR3 is TGTGCCTGGAGTGTAGGTTTAGGGGGACAGGGGAATGGCTACACCTTC. Protein: CAWSVGLGGQGNGYTF.

This chain connects TRBV11-2 to TRBJ1-6, with 9 bases identical to TRBD1. Per the germline V gene, CDR1 is SGHAT and CDR2 is FQNNGV. V gave up 5 bases and J gave up 0 bases; unmatched junction bases: 2. The CDR3 is 16 amino acids. The CDR3 reads CASSLTGGSYNSPLHF. Here the CDR3 DNA reads TGTGCCAGCAGCCTGACAGGGGGCTCCTATAATTCACCCCTCCACTTT.

The V gene is TRBV19, the J gene TRBJ1-2; 7 bases are a match to TRBD1. J was trimmed by 4 bases and V by 4 bases; bases with no gene match: 12. The CDR3 covers 16 residues. CDR1 and CDR2 from the germline V gene are LNHDA and SQIVND (reference sequence). The CDR3 is CASSTRDSLPLYGYTF. The CDR3 DNA sequence: TGTGCCAGTAGTACGAGGGACAGCCTTCCTCTCTATGGCTACACCTTC.

V usage is TRBV4-2 and J usage is TRBJ2-1; D unresolved. CDR1 is LGHNA, CDR2 YNFKEQ, per germline. CDR3 length equals 15 residues. Trimming took 3 bases from V and 0 from J, leaving 9 bases between them. The CDR3 DNA follows: TGTGCCAGCAGCCACGAACTGAGCTCCTACAATGAGCAGTTCTTC. Protein sequence: CASSHELSSYNEQFF.

The chain is built from TRBV5-1 and TRBJ2-7; weak D call: TRBD2 (5 bases). Trimming shortened V by 4 bases and J by 6 bases, and 17 bases separated the two germline ends. Germline values: CDR1 SGHRS, CDR2 YFSETQ. The CDR3 has 14 amino acids. The CDR3 sequence is CASSLTGTASEQYF. The CDR3 nucleotides are TGCGCCAGCAGCCTAACGGGAACAGCGTCCGAGCAGTACTTC.

The V and J genes are TRBV24-1 and TRBJ1-2, with 8 bases aligning to TRBD1. The CDR3 extends over 15 amino acids. Germline CDR1 and CDR2: KGHDR and SFDVKD. With V trimmed by 0 bases and J by 5 bases, 4 bases remained unmatched. DNA for the CDR3: TGTGCCACCAGTGATTTGCCAGGGGGCGTATATGGCTACACCTTC. This sequence encodes CATSDLPGGVYGYTF.

The chain employs TRBV5-6 and TRBJ1-2; 10 nucleotides line up with TRBD1. CDR1 is SGHDT, CDR2 YYEEEE, per germline. The trim removed 2 bases at V and 3 bases at J, leaving 1 base unmatched. The CDR3 runs to 14 residues. The CDR3 sequence is CASSLGTGDYGYTF. CDR3 sequence (DNA): TGTGCCAGCAGCTTAGGGACAGGGGACTATGGCTACACCTTC.

This chain joins TRBV19 and TRBJ2-1; TRBD2 matches 7 bases. Trimming removed 3 bases from V and 3 bases from J; junction bases left unmatched: 2. CDR1 LNHDA and CDR2 SQIVND come from the germline V gene (reference sequence). The CDR3 spans 14 residues. The CDR3 loop reads CASSMTGGYNEQFF. CDR3 nucleotide sequence: TGTGCCAGTAGTATGACGGGGGGCTACAATGAGCAGTTCTTC.

The genes are TRBV5-8 and TRBJ2-4, with D unresolved. Germline V gene sequence: CDR1 SGHTS, CDR2 YDEGEE. Trimming left V 4 bases short and J 0 bases short, with 11 bases between. The CDR3 totals 15 residues. Here the CDR3 DNA reads TGTGCCAGCAGCCCCAGAAACCTAGCCAAAAACATTCAGTACTTC. Its protein product is CASSPRNLAKNIQYF.

The chain recombines TRBV19 with TRBJ2-1; D perhaps matches TRBD2 (5 bases). V shed 3 bases and J shed 10 bases, with 10 bases lying between them. The CDR3 is made up of 12 amino acids. Looked up from germline, CDR1 is LNHDA and CDR2 is SQIVND (reference sequence). CDR3 protein: CASSIGVREQFF. In nucleotides, the CDR3 is TGTGCCAGTAGTATCGGGGTTCGAGAGCAGTTCTTC.

The table lists this clone with a count of one. The rearrangement uses TRBV10-1 and TRBJ1-5; 9 nucleotides align to TRBD1. Germline V CDR1 and CDR2: WNHNN, SYGVQD (reference sequence). The CDR3 extends over 15 amino acids. V trimming: 3 bases; J trimming: 7 bases; junction bases outside the gene matches: 7. CDR3 in amino acids: CASSDGGQGTQPQHF. As DNA, the CDR3 is TGCGCCAGCAGTGACGGAGGACAGGGGACCCAGCCCCAGCATTTT.

V is TRBV6-6 and J is TRBJ1-2; a weak D match, TRBD1 (6 bases). The CDR3 has 15 residues. V was cut by 7 bases and J by 4 bases, with 19 bases left in between. Germline V gene lookup returns CDR1 MNHNY and CDR2 SVGAGI (reference sequence). The CDR3 DNA follows: TGTGCCAGCACCCCTGGCCAGGGGAGATCCTATGGCTACACCTTC. Translated, it gives CASTPGQGRSYGYTF.

This clone was detected once. This sequence joins TRBV3-1 (or the pseudogene TRBV3-2) and TRBJ1-4; D gene unclear. Trimming removed 1 base at V and 4 bases at J, with 10 bases between. This CDR3 has 15 amino acids. Per germline, CDR1 LGHDT and CDR2 YNNKEL (reference sequence). This CDR3 is CASSQGGRLNEKLFF. Here the CDR3 DNA reads TGTGCCAGCAGCCAAGGAGGGAGACTTAATGAAAAACTGTTTTTT.

The chain uses TRBV6-5 and TRBJ2-3; 11 bases are shared with TRBD2. Germline CDR1 is MNHEY and CDR2 is SVGAGI. After removal of 7 bases from V and 2 bases from J, the junction contained 5 bases not matched to a gene. CDR3 length equals 15 residues. The chain's CDR3 is CASNLAGGPTDTQYF. The CDR3 DNA reads as TGTGCCAGCAACCTAGCGGGGGGACCCACAGATACGCAGTATTTT.

The chain links TRBV11-2 to TRBJ2-5; a weak D match, TRBD2 (6 bases). Looked up from germline, CDR1 is SGHAT and CDR2 is FQNNGV. This CDR3 has 15 amino acids. The ends were cut back, 4 bases at V and 5 bases at J, with 17 bases in the middle. CDR3: CASSSPVEGEETQYF. CDR3 bases: TGTGCCAGCAGCTCCCCGGTGGAGGGTGAGGAGACCCAGTACTTC.

The chain uses TRBV6-6 and TRBJ1-2, with 7 bases aligning to TRBD1. V was pared by 0 bases and J by 4 bases, with 5 bases of the junction left unmatched. The germline gives CDR1 MNHNY, CDR2 SVGAGI (reference sequence). The CDR3 runs 15 residues. The CDR3 DNA is TGTGCCAGCAGTTACTCGAGGGGGCAGGGCTATGGCTACACCTTC. Protein product: CASSYSRGQGYGYTF.

The CDR3 loop reads CASSLGQGATVGGADTQYF. The CDR3 DNA sequence: TGTGCCAGCAGCTTAGGACAGGGGGCGACCGTCGGGGGCGCAGATACGCAGTATTTT. The rearrangement links TRBV11-3 to TRBJ2-3; 10 bases fit TRBD1. This CDR3 region has 19 residues. Trimming removed 1 base from V and 4 bases from J; junction bases left unmatched: 14. CDR1 and CDR2 (germline): SGHNT, YENEEA.

This clone was detected only a few times. This chain joins TRBV4-2 and TRBJ2-7, with D tentatively TRBD2 (5 bases). The CDR3 has 15 amino acids. Germline CDR1 and CDR2: LGHNA and YNFKEQ. V lost 1 base, J lost 6 bases, and 16 bases lay in between. The CDR3 loop reads CASSQGRGFGAEQYF. As DNA, the CDR3 is TGTGCCAGCAGCCAAGGCCGGGGTTTCGGCGCCGAGCAGTACTTC.

The chain couples TRBV19 to TRBJ2-1; 10 nucleotides agree with TRBD2. The trim removed 6 bases at V and 6 bases at J, leaving 8 bases unmatched. This CDR3 has 15 residues. The germline gives CDR1 LNHDA, CDR2 SQIVND (reference sequence). The DNA of the CDR3 is TGTGCCAGTAGCCGGACTAGCGGACCCTTCAATGAGCAGTTCTTC. Translation: CASSRTSGPFNEQFF.

This clone came up once. V is TRBV25-1 and J is TRBJ1-6; a possible D gene is TRBD1 (5 bases). The V and J ends lost 3 bases and 8 bases respectively, with 8 bases between them. This CDR3 contains 13 residues. CDR1 MGHDK and CDR2 SYGVNS come from the germline V gene. CDR3 in amino acids: CASSDRVYSPLHF. CDR3 DNA sequence: TGTGCCAGCAGTGACAGGGTGTATTCACCCCTCCACTTT.

The CDR3 is CASSIDPVNPHGDPDTQYF. The CDR3 region has the DNA TGTGCCAGTAGTATCGACCCAGTGAACCCTCACGGGGATCCAGATACGCAGTATTTT. The J gene is TRBJ2-3, the V gene TRBV19; tentatively, D is TRBD2 (5 bases). The CDR3 covers 19 residues. Germline values: CDR1 LNHDA, CDR2 SQIVND (reference sequence). The V gene lost 3 bases and the J gene lost 4 bases, with 26 bases spanning the gap.

V gene TRBV18 combines with J gene TRBJ1-2; D uncertain. This CDR3 is 14 amino acids long. V lost 2 bases, J lost 1 base, and 8 bases lay in between. From germline, CDR1 is KGHSH and CDR2 LQKENI. The CDR3 sequence is CASSPGLRNYGYTF. DNA for the CDR3: TGTGCCAGCTCACCAGGACTTCGTAACTATGGCTACACCTTC.

A remark on this clone: This could be a read error, since a much larger clone is one nucleotide away. V and J are TRBV6-5 and TRBJ2-5, with a weak D call TRBD1 (5 bases). Trimming left V 0 bases short and J 5 bases short, with 7 bases between. The CDR3 length is 13 residues. Germline CDR1 MNHEY, CDR2 SVGAGI. Here the CDR3 reads CASSYSGVETQYF. CDR3 sequence (DNA): TGTGCCAGCAGTTACTCAGGGGTGGAGACCCAGTACTTC.

J is TRBJ1-1 and V is TRBV11-2, with D perhaps TRBD1 (5 bases). The V gene lost 3 bases and the J gene lost 5 bases, with 22 bases spanning the gap. The CDR3 spans 17 residues. Germline V gene data show CDR1 as SGHAT and CDR2 as FQNNGV. CDR3: CASSFQGSDLSKTEAFF. The CDR3 DNA reads as TGTGCCAGCAGCTTTCAGGGCTCCGACCTGAGCAAGACTGAAGCTTTCTTT.